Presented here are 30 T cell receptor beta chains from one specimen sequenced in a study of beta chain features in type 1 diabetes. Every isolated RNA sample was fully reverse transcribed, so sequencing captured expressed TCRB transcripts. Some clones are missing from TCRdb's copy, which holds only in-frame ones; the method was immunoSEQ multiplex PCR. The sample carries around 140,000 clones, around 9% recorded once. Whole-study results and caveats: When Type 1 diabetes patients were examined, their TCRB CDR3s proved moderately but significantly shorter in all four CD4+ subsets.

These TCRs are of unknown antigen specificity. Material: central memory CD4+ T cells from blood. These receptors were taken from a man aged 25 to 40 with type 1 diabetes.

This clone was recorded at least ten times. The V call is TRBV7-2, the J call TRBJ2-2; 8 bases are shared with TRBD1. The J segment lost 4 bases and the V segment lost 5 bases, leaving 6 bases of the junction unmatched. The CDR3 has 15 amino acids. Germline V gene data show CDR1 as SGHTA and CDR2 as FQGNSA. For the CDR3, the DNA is TGTGCCAGCAGCCTCCGACAGGGGTTCACCGGGGAGCTGTTTTTT. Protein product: CASSLRQGFTGELFF.

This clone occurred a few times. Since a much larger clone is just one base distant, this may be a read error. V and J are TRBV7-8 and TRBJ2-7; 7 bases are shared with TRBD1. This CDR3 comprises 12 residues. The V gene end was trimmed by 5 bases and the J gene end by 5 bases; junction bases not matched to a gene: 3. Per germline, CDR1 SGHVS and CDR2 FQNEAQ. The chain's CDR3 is CASSLTGDEQYF. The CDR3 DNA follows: TGTGCCAGCAGCCTTACAGGGGACGAGCAGTACTTC.

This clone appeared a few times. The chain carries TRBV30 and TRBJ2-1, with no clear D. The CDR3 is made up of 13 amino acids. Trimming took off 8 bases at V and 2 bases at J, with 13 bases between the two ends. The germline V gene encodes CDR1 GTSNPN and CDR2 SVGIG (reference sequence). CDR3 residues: CAHIRGPYNEQFF. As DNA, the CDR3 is TGTGCCCACATTCGAGGCCCCTACAATGAGCAGTTCTTC.

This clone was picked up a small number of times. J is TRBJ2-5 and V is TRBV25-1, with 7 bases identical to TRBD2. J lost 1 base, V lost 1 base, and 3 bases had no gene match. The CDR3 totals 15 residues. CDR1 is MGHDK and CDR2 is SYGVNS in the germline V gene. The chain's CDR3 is CASSEWGGSQETQYF. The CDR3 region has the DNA TGTGCCAGCAGTGAATGGGGGGGAAGCCAAGAGACCCAGTACTTC.

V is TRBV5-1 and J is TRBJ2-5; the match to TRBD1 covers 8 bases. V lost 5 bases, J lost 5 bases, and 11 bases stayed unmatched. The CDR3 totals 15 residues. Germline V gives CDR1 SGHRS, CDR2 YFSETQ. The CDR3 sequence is CASRSSGRGQETQYF. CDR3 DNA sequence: TGCGCCAGCAGATCCTCCGGCAGGGGGCAGGAGACCCAGTACTTC.

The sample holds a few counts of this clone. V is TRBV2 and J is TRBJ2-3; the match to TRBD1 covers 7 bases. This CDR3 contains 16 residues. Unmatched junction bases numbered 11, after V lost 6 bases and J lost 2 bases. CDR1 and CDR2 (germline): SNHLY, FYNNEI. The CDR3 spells CASRGRTGQPTDTQYF. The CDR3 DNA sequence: TGTGCCAGCAGGGGCCGGACAGGACAACCCACAGATACGCAGTATTTT. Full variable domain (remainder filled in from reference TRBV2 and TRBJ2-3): EPEVTQTPSHQVTQMGQEVILRCVPISNHLYFYWYRQILGQKVEFLVSFYNNEISEKSEIFDDQFSVERPDGSNFTLKIRSTKLEDSAMYFCASRGRTGQPTDTQYFGPGTRLTVL.

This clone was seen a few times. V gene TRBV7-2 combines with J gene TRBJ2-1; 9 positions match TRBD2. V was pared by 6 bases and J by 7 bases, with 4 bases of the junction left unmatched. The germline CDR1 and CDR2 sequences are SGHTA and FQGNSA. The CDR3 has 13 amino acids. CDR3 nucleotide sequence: TGTGCCAGCAGTGTGACTAGCGGAAATGAGCAGTTCTTC. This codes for CASSVTSGNEQFF.

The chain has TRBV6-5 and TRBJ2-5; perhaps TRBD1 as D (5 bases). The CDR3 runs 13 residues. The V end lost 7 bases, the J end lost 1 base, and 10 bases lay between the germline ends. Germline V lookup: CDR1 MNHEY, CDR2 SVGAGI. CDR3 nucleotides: TGTGCCAGCAAGTCAGGGCCCCAAGAGACCCAGTACTTC. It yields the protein CASKSGPQETQYF.

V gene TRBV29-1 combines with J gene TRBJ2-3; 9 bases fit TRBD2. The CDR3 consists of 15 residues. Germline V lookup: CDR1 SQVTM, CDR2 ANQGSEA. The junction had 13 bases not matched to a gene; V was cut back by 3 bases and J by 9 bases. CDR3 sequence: CSVDGLGGGARTQYF. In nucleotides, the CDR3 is TGCAGCGTTGACGGGTTGGGCGGGGGGGCCCGAACGCAGTATTTT.

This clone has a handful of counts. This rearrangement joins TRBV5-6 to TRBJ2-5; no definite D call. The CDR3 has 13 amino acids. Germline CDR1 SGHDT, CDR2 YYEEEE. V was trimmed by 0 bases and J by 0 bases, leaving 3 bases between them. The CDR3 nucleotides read TGTGCCAGCAGCTTGGACTACCAAGAGACCCAGTACTTC. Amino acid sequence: CASSLDYQETQYF.

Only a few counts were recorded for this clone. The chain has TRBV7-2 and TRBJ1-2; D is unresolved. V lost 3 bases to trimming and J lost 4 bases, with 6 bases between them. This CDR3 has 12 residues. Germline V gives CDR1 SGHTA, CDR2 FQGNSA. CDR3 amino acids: CASSFQIYGYTF. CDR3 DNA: TGTGCCAGCAGCTTTCAGATCTATGGCTACACCTTC.

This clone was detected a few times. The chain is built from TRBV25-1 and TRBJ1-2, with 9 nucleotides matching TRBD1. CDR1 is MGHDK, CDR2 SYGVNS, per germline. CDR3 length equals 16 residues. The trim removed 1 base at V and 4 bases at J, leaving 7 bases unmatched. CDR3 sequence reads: CASSESQQGASYGYTF. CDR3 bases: TGTGCCAGCAGTGAATCCCAACAGGGGGCTTCCTATGGCTACACCTTC.

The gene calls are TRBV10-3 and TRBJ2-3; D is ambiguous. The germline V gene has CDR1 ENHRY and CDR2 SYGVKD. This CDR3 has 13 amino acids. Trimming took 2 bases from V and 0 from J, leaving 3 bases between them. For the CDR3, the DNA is TGTGCCATCAGTGAGCCTAGCACAGATACGCAGTATTTT. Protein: CAISEPSTDTQYF.

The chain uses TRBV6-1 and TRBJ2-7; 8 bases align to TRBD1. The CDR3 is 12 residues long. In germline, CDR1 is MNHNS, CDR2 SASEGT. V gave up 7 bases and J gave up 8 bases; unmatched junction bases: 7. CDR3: CASTLDRDKQYF. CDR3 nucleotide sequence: TGTGCCAGCACCCTGGACAGGGACAAGCAGTACTTC.

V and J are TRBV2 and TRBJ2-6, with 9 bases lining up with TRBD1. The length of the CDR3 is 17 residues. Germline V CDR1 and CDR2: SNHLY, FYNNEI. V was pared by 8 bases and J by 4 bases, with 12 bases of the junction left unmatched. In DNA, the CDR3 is TGTGCCAGCCAACAGACCGGGACAGGGTCCGGGGCCAACGTCCTGACTTTC. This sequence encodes CASQQTGTGSGANVLTF.

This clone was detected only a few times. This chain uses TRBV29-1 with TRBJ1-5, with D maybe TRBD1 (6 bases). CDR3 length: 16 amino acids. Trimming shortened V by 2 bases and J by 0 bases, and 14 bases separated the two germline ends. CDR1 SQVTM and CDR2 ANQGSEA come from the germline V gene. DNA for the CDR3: TGCAGCGTTGAAAAGTACAGGGTTTATAGCAATCAGCCCCAGCATTTT. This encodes CSVEKYRVYSNQPQHF. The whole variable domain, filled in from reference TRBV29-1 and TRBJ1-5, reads SAVISQKPSRDICQRGTSLTIQCQVDSQVTMMFWYRQQPGQSLTLIATANQGSEATYESGFVIDKFPISRPNLTFSTLTVSNMSPEDSSIYLCSVEKYRVYSNQPQHFGDGTRLSIL.

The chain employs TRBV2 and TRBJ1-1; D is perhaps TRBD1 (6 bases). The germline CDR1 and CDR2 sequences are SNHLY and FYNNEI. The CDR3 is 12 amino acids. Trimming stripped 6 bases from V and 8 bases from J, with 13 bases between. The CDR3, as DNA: TGTGCCAGCAGGGCCTTGGGGGCCGAAGCTTTCTTT. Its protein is CASRALGAEAFF. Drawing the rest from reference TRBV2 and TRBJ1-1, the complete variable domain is EPEVTQTPSHQVTQMGQEVILRCVPISNHLYFYWYRQILGQKVEFLVSFYNNEISEKSEIFDDQFSVERPDGSNFTLKIRSTKLEDSAMYFCASRALGAEAFFGQGTRLTVV.

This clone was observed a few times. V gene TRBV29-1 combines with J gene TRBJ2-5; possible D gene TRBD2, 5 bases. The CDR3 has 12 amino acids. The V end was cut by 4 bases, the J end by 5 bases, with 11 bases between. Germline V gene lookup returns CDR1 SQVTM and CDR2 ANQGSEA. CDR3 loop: CSVVGESETQYF. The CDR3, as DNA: TGCAGCGTTGTTGGGGAGAGCGAGACCCAGTACTTC. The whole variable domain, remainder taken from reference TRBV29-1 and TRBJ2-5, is SAVISQKPSRDICQRGTSLTIQCQVDSQVTMMFWYRQQPGQSLTLIATANQGSEATYESGFVIDKFPISRPNLTFSTLTVSNMSPEDSSIYLCSVVGESETQYFGPGTRLLVL.

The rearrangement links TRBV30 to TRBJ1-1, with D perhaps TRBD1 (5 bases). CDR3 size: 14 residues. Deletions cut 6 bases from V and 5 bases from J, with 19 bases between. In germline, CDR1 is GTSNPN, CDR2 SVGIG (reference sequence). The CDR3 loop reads CACGTRAGGTEAFF. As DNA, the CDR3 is TGTGCCTGCGGCACCCGGGCTGGGGGGACTGAAGCTTTCTTT.

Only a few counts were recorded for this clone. The CDR3 region has the DNA TGCGCCAGCAGCCCGGGGGTAAGCTCCTACGAGCAGTACTTC. Translation: CASSPGVSSYEQYF. V usage is TRBV5-1 and J usage is TRBJ2-7, with D tentatively TRBD2 (6 bases). This CDR3 region has 14 residues. The germline CDR1 and CDR2 sequences are SGHRS and YFSETQ. Trimming took off 4 bases at V and 0 bases at J, with 11 bases between the two ends.

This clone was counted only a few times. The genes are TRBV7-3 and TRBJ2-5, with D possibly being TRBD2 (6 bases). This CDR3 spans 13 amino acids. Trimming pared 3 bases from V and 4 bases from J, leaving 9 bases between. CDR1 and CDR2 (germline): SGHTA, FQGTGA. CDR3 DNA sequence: TGTGCCAGCAGCTTCGGGGGTGGAGAGACCCAGTACTTC. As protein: CASSFGGGETQYF.

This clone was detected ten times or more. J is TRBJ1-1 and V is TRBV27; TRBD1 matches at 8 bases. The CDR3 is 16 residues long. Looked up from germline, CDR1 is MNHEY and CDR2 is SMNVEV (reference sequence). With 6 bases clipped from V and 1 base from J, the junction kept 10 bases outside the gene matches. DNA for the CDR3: TGTGCCAGCAGCCCCATCTACAGGGGGAGGAACACTGAAGCTTTCTTT. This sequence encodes CASSPIYRGRNTEAFF.

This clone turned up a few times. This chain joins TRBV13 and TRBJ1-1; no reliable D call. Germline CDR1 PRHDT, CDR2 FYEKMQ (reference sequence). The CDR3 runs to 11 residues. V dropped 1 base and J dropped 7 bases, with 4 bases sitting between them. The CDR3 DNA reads TGTGCCAGCAGCTTAGACTATGAAGCTTTCTTT. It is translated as CASSLDYEAFF.

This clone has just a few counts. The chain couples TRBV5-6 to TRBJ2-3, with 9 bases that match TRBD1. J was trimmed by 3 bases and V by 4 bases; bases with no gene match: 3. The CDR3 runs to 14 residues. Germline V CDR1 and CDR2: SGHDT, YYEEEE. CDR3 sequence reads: CASSLGTGTDTQYF. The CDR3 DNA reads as TGTGCCAGCAGCCTCGGGACAGGGACAGATACGCAGTATTTT.

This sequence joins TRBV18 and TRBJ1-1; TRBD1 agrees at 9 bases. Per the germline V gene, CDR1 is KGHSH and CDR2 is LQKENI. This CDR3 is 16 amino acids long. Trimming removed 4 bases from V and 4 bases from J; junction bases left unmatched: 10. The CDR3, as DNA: TGTGCCAGCTCACTTTCCCCACAGGGGGCTGGCACTGAAGCTTTCTTT. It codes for CASSLSPQGAGTEAFF.

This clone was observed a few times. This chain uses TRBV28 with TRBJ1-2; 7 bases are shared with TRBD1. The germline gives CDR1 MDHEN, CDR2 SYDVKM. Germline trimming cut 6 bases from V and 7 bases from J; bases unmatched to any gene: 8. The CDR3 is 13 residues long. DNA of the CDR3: TGTGCCAGCAGCCCGGGACAGCTCCCTGGCTACACCTTC. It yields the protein CASSPGQLPGYTF.

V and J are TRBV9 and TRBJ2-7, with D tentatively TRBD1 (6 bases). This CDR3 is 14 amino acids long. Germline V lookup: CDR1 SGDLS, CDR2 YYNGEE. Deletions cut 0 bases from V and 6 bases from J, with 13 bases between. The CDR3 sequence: CASSVDAGDPEQYF. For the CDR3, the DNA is TGTGCCAGCAGCGTAGATGCAGGGGATCCCGAGCAGTACTTC.

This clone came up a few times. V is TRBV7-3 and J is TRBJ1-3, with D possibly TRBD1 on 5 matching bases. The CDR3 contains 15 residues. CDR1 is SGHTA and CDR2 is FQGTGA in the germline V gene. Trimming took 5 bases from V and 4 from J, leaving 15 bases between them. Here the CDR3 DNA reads TGTGCCAGCAGCCCTATGGCAGGGCACGGAAACACCATATATTTT. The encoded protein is CASSPMAGHGNTIYF.

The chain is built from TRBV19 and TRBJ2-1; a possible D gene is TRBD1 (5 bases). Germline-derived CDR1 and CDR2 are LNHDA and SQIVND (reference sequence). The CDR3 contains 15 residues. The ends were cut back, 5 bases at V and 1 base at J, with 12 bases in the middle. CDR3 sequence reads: CASSVNRQSYNEQFF. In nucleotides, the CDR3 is TGTGCCAGTAGTGTTAATCGACAGTCCTACAATGAGCAGTTCTTC.

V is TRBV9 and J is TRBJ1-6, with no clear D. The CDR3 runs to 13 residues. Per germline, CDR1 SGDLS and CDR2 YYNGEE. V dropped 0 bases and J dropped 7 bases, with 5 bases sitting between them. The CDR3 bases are TGTGCCAGCAGCGTAGGTAGCAATTCACCCCTCCACTTT. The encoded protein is CASSVGSNSPLHF.